This T cell receptor beta chain was observed in a study of T cells in Graves' hyperthyroidism and ophthalmopathy. Amplified TCR beta CDR3 regions came from RNA transcripts. First-round RT-PCR of the TCR CDR3 relied on the HTBI primer set. TCRdb redid the calling of the multiplex PCR reads with MiXCR, one entry per CDR3 protein. The sample records hundreds of thousands of distinct CDR3 sequences, over 35% being singletons. Graves' hyperthyroidism showing no ophthalmopathy progression within 18 months was considered stable. Per the germline V gene, CDR1 is SQVTM and CDR2 is ANQGSEA. The CDR3 length is 15 residues. Deletions cut 2 bases from V and 4 bases from J, with 17 bases between.

The clonotype originates from a young man with Graves' hyperthyroidism. The chain recombines TRBV29-1 with TRBJ1-1, with D tentatively TRBD1 (5 bases). The source material was blood. The CDR3 nucleotides are TGCAGCGTTGAAAAGGGGAGGTCGGGCGGCACTGAAGCTTTCTTT. As protein: CSVEKGRSGGTEAFF.